Here is one TCR beta chain with its context. What it binds is not known. This sample was included in a study of shared clonotypes between healthy human individuals. Notes on the study in general: Generation of non-shared clonotypes was less probable than generation of clonotypes shared by all four donors. Clonotype sharing across several donors was observed for around 5% of naive CD4 clonotypes.

This was a deep-level run. Evenly divided among several immunoSEQ plates was the genomic DNA of each subset. The table came from immunoSEQ multiplex PCR; TCRdb's copy has only in-frame clones and leaves some out. In the table there are approximately 2,300,000 clones, around 92% of which are singletons. Between the trimmed V and J ends, which lost 2 bases and 7 bases, there was a span of 12 bases. The CDR3 is made up of 13 amino acids. From germline, CDR1 is GTSNPN and CDR2 SVGIG (reference sequence). The TCR comes from a man aged 18-30 years in good health. Some clones in this sample may be carry-over from other donors' samples. Source material: naive CD4+ T cells from PBMCs. Subset indicated: CD45RA+ positively selected. The genes are TRBV30 and TRBJ2-1, with D possibly matching TRBD1 (5 bases). The CDR3 DNA reads as TGTGCCTGGAGTCGGGCAGGGCCAAATGAGCAGTTCTTC. Protein: CAWSRAGPNEQFF.